Listed below are T cell receptor beta chains from one sample, sequenced in a study of T cells in Graves' hyperthyroidism and ophthalmopathy. TCRdb recomputed calls from the multiplex PCR reads with MiXCR, one row per CDR3 protein. The table lists about 340,000 distinct CDR3 sequences, roughly 18% of them singletons, with approximately 49% in the top ten. Sequencing was performed on blood. These receptor sequences come from a woman between 45 and 60 years old with Graves' hyperthyroidism. CDR3s include the opening cysteine and the closing phenylalanine or tryptophan. The order of the fields is D gene, clone size, J gene, V gene, CDR3 length, CDR3 protein, CDR3 DNA. D genes are given only for firm matches. Expanded clones get a size class; other rows say once, few or many, or leave the size out.

d_call: TRBD2; clone_size: .; j_call: TRBJ2-1; v_call: TRBV7-2; cdr3_length: 15; cdr3_aa: CASSLSAGGHNEQFF; cdr3_nt: TGTGCCAGCAGCTTATCAGCGGGGGGTCACAATGAGCAGTTCTTC
d_call: .; clone_size: many; j_call: TRBJ2-3; v_call: TRBV7-9; cdr3_length: 13; cdr3_aa: CAKAGVSTDTQYF; cdr3_nt: TGTGCCAAGGCAGGGGTTTCCACAGATACGCAGTATTTT
d_call: TRBD1; clone_size: few; j_call: TRBJ2-5; v_call: TRBV29-1; cdr3_length: 14; cdr3_aa: CSVSRRTGKETQYF; cdr3_nt: TGCAGCGTTTCTAGGCGGACAGGGAAAGAGACCCAGTACTTC
d_call: .; clone_size: .; j_call: TRBJ1-2; v_call: TRBV6-1; cdr3_length: 15; cdr3_aa: CASSLRTDLYYGYTF; cdr3_nt: TGTGCCAGCAGTCTTCGGACAGACCTCTACTATGGCTACACCTTC
d_call: .; clone_size: few; j_call: TRBJ1-2; v_call: TRBV7-8; cdr3_length: 14; cdr3_aa: CASSPMTDRSGYTF; cdr3_nt: TGTGCCAGCAGCCCGATGACGGACCGGTCGGGCTACACCTTC
d_call: .; clone_size: many; j_call: TRBJ2-5; v_call: TRBV20-1; cdr3_length: 14; cdr3_aa: CSARGAAGQETQYF; cdr3_nt: TGCAGTGCTAGAGGGGCGGCAGGGCAAGAGACCCAGTACTTC
d_call: .; clone_size: many; j_call: TRBJ1-6; v_call: TRBV6-2/TRBV6-3; cdr3_length: 15; cdr3_aa: CASSSPDTANSPLHF; cdr3_nt: TGTGCCAGCAGTTCACCGGACACGGCTAATTCACCCCTCCACTTT
d_call: .; clone_size: .; j_call: TRBJ2-5; v_call: TRBV6-1; cdr3_length: 14; cdr3_aa: CASSSRIGGETQYF; cdr3_nt: TGTGCCAGCAGTTCGAGGATAGGGGGGGAGACCCAGTACTTC
d_call: .; clone_size: few; j_call: TRBJ1-6; v_call: TRBV2; cdr3_length: 14; cdr3_aa: CASLRSSYNSPLHF; cdr3_nt: TGTGCCAGCCTCAGGAGCTCCTATAATTCACCCCTCCACTTT
d_call: .; clone_size: .; j_call: TRBJ2-1; v_call: TRBV2; cdr3_length: 15; cdr3_aa: CASSGPGGTYNEQFF; cdr3_nt: TGTGCCAGCAGTGGCCCGGGGGGCACCTACAATGAGCAGTTCTTC
d_call: .; clone_size: .; j_call: TRBJ2-5; v_call: TRBV9; cdr3_length: 14; cdr3_aa: CASSVAVGGETQYF; cdr3_nt: TGTGCCAGCAGCGTAGCCGTAGGGGGAGAGACCCAGTACTTC
d_call: TRBD1; clone_size: many; j_call: TRBJ1-1; v_call: TRBV6-5; cdr3_length: 16; cdr3_aa: CASSYGAGGWGTEAFF; cdr3_nt: TGTGCCAGCAGTTATGGGGCAGGGGGCTGGGGAACTGAAGCTTTCTTT
d_call: .; clone_size: .; j_call: TRBJ2-1; v_call: TRBV6-1; cdr3_length: 14; cdr3_aa: CASSPGLAIDEQFF; cdr3_nt: TGTGCCAGCAGTCCCGGGCTAGCGATCGATGAGCAGTTCTTC
d_call: TRBD2; clone_size: many; j_call: TRBJ2-1; v_call: TRBV5-1; cdr3_length: 15; cdr3_aa: CASSLPAGTYNEQFF; cdr3_nt: TGCGCCAGCAGCTTGCCAGCGGGGACCTACAATGAGCAGTTCTTC
d_call: TRBD1; clone_size: many; j_call: TRBJ1-2; v_call: TRBV12-3/TRBV12-4; cdr3_length: 14; cdr3_aa: CASSPGQGYSGYTF; cdr3_nt: TGTGCCAGCAGTCCGGGACAGGGATATTCTGGCTACACCTTC
d_call: .; clone_size: many; j_call: TRBJ2-3; v_call: TRBV18; cdr3_length: 15; cdr3_aa: CASSPPGRYTDTQYF; cdr3_nt: TGTGCCAGCTCACCACCAGGCAGATACACAGATACGCAGTATTTT
d_call: .; clone_size: .; j_call: TRBJ1-5; v_call: TRBV2; cdr3_length: 12; cdr3_aa: CASRQSNQPQHF; cdr3_nt: TGTGCCAGCAGGCAGAGCAATCAGCCCCAGCATTTT
d_call: TRBD2; clone_size: .; j_call: TRBJ2-7; v_call: TRBV20-1; cdr3_length: 17; cdr3_aa: CSAGMMPTSGRSYEQYF; cdr3_nt: TGCAGTGCTGGGATGATGCCTACTAGCGGGAGGTCATACGAGCAGTACTTC
d_call: .; clone_size: many; j_call: TRBJ1-1; v_call: TRBV18; cdr3_length: 12; cdr3_aa: CASSPRGSEAFF; cdr3_nt: TGTGCCAGCTCCCCGCGGGGTTCTGAAGCTTTCTTT
d_call: TRBD1; clone_size: many; j_call: TRBJ2-3; v_call: TRBV2; cdr3_length: 16; cdr3_aa: CASQQGTVPSTDTQYF; cdr3_nt: TGTGCCAGCCAACAGGGGACAGTGCCTAGCACAGATACGCAGTATTTT
d_call: .; clone_size: .; j_call: TRBJ2-5; v_call: TRBV20-1; cdr3_length: 15; cdr3_aa: CSAYQGGGRQETQYF; cdr3_nt: TGCAGTGCTTACCAAGGGGGTGGGCGCCAAGAGACCCAGTACTTC
d_call: .; clone_size: .; j_call: TRBJ1-2; v_call: TRBV12-3/TRBV12-4; cdr3_length: 16; cdr3_aa: CASSSTGTVPRHGYTF; cdr3_nt: TGTGCCAGCAGTTCGACAGGAACGGTACCCCGACATGGCTACACCTTC
d_call: TRBD2; clone_size: .; j_call: TRBJ2-7; v_call: TRBV19; cdr3_length: 16; cdr3_aa: CASSHLSSGNPYEQYF; cdr3_nt: TGTGCCAGTAGCCATCTTAGTAGCGGGAACCCCTACGAGCAGTACTTC
d_call: .; clone_size: .; j_call: TRBJ1-1; v_call: TRBV7-3; cdr3_length: 15; cdr3_aa: CASSLTGGSNTEAFF; cdr3_nt: TGTGCCAGCAGCTTAACGGGTGGAAGTAACACTGAAGCTTTCTTT
d_call: .; clone_size: many; j_call: TRBJ2-5; v_call: TRBV20-1; cdr3_length: 13; cdr3_aa: CSAIGGPQETQYF; cdr3_nt: TGCAGTGCGATAGGGGGGCCCCAAGAGACCCAGTACTTC
d_call: .; clone_size: .; j_call: TRBJ2-1; v_call: TRBV5-6; cdr3_length: 14; cdr3_aa: CASSLWGQDNEQFF; cdr3_nt: TGTGCCAGCAGCTTGTGGGGGCAGGACAATGAGCAGTTCTTC
d_call: .; clone_size: .; j_call: TRBJ1-1; v_call: TRBV19; cdr3_length: 15; cdr3_aa: CASSITQDMNTEAFF; cdr3_nt: TGTGCCAGTAGTATAACCCAAGATATGAACACTGAAGCTTTCTTT
d_call: .; clone_size: few; j_call: TRBJ1-1; v_call: TRBV6-1; cdr3_length: 13; cdr3_aa: CASRPFMNTEAFF; cdr3_nt: TGTGCCAGCAGGCCCTTTATGAACACTGAAGCTTTCTTT
d_call: .; clone_size: many; j_call: TRBJ1-1; v_call: TRBV7-9; cdr3_length: 15; cdr3_aa: CASIKGVGINTEAFF; cdr3_nt: TGTGCCAGCATCAAGGGGGTGGGGATAAACACTGAAGCTTTCTTT
d_call: .; clone_size: few; j_call: TRBJ1-2; v_call: TRBV11-1; cdr3_length: 14; cdr3_aa: CASSPGTIIVGYTF; cdr3_nt: TGTGCCAGCAGCCCGGGAACTATAATCGTAGGCTACACCTTC
d_call: TRBD2; clone_size: .; j_call: TRBJ2-2; v_call: TRBV20-1; cdr3_length: 14; cdr3_aa: CSASGLAGAGELFF; cdr3_nt: TGCAGTGCTAGTGGACTAGCGGGGGCCGGGGAGCTGTTTTTT
d_call: .; clone_size: few; j_call: TRBJ2-7; v_call: TRBV20-1; cdr3_length: 14; cdr3_aa: CSAGTFLSSYEQYF; cdr3_nt: TGCAGTGCCGGGACTTTCCTGAGCTCCTACGAGCAGTACTTC
d_call: .; clone_size: few; j_call: TRBJ2-7; v_call: TRBV7-2; cdr3_length: 15; cdr3_aa: CASSLMDRNVYEQYF; cdr3_nt: TGTGCCAGCAGCTTAATGGACAGAAATGTCTACGAGCAGTACTTC
d_call: .; clone_size: few; j_call: TRBJ1-4; v_call: TRBV15; cdr3_length: 15; cdr3_aa: CATSRDLGGNEKLFF; cdr3_nt: TGTGCCACCAGCAGAGATCTAGGAGGAAACGAAAAACTGTTTTTT
d_call: .; clone_size: many; j_call: TRBJ1-1; v_call: TRBV30; cdr3_length: 17; cdr3_aa: CAWTLTWNRGRGTEAFF; cdr3_nt: TGTGCCTGGACGTTGACCTGGAACCGGGGGAGGGGCACTGAAGCTTTCTTT
d_call: TRBD1; clone_size: many; j_call: TRBJ2-7; v_call: TRBV3-1; cdr3_length: 16; cdr3_aa: CASSQEATGNPYEQYF; cdr3_nt: TGTGCCAGCAGCCAAGAGGCGACAGGGAATCCCTACGAGCAGTACTTC
d_call: .; clone_size: many; j_call: TRBJ2-5; v_call: TRBV12-3/TRBV12-4; cdr3_length: 16; cdr3_aa: CASSFWGAWEQETQYF; cdr3_nt: TGTGCCAGCAGTTTTTGGGGGGCTTGGGAGCAAGAGACCCAGTACTTC
d_call: TRBD2; clone_size: many; j_call: TRBJ2-1; v_call: TRBV7-9; cdr3_length: 14; cdr3_aa: CASSIPGLANEQFF; cdr3_nt: TGTGCCAGCAGCATCCCGGGACTAGCGAATGAGCAGTTCTTC
d_call: TRBD2; clone_size: few; j_call: TRBJ2-7; v_call: TRBV7-9; cdr3_length: 16; cdr3_aa: CASSSLYGTMSYEQYF; cdr3_nt: TGTGCCAGCAGCTCGCTCTACGGGACTATGTCCTACGAGCAGTACTTC
d_call: .; clone_size: many; j_call: TRBJ1-5; v_call: TRBV28; cdr3_length: 14; cdr3_aa: CASSLQGFGQPQHF; cdr3_nt: TGTGCCAGCAGTTTGCAGGGGTTCGGTCAGCCCCAGCATTTT
d_call: .; clone_size: few; j_call: TRBJ2-7; v_call: TRBV2; cdr3_length: 13; cdr3_aa: CASMMGTFDEQYF; cdr3_nt: TGTGCCAGCATGATGGGGACTTTCGACGAGCAGTACTTC
d_call: .; clone_size: few; j_call: TRBJ2-7; v_call: TRBV11-2; cdr3_length: 13; cdr3_aa: CASSLELPNEQYF; cdr3_nt: TGTGCCAGCAGCTTAGAGTTACCCAACGAGCAGTACTTC
d_call: TRBD2; clone_size: .; j_call: TRBJ2-3; v_call: TRBV29-1; cdr3_length: 17; cdr3_aa: CSVDIAGGPWGTDTQYF; cdr3_nt: TGCAGCGTTGATATAGCGGGAGGGCCTTGGGGCACAGATACGCAGTATTTT
d_call: .; clone_size: many; j_call: TRBJ2-2; v_call: TRBV28; cdr3_length: 17; cdr3_aa: CASSSPPGQYSTGELFF; cdr3_nt: TGTGCCAGCAGTTCTCCGCCCGGACAGTATAGCACCGGGGAGCTGTTTTTT
d_call: .; clone_size: many; j_call: TRBJ1-3; v_call: TRBV28; cdr3_length: 14; cdr3_aa: CASSPGGSGNTIYF; cdr3_nt: TGTGCCAGCAGCCCCGGGGGGTCTGGAAACACCATATATTTT
d_call: .; clone_size: many; j_call: TRBJ2-5; v_call: TRBV20-1; cdr3_length: 13; cdr3_aa: CSALGGAQETQYF; cdr3_nt: TGCAGTGCTCTAGGGGGGGCGCAAGAGACCCAGTACTTC
d_call: .; clone_size: few; j_call: TRBJ2-2; v_call: TRBV11-2; cdr3_length: 16; cdr3_aa: CASSFRRFLNTGELFF; cdr3_nt: TGTGCCAGCAGCTTTCGCAGATTCCTTAACACCGGGGAGCTGTTTTTT
d_call: .; clone_size: many; j_call: TRBJ1-1; v_call: TRBV6-2/TRBV6-3; cdr3_length: 15; cdr3_aa: CASQQRDRMNTEAFF; cdr3_nt: TGTGCCTCACAGCAGAGAGACCGCATGAACACTGAAGCTTTCTTT
d_call: TRBD2; clone_size: many; j_call: TRBJ2-1; v_call: TRBV5-1; cdr3_length: 19; cdr3_aa: CASGSGGTSGRNSLNEQFF; cdr3_nt: TGCGCCAGCGGCAGCGGGGGGACTAGCGGGAGGAACTCTCTCAATGAGCAGTTCTTC
d_call: .; clone_size: .; j_call: TRBJ1-4; v_call: TRBV4-1; cdr3_length: 15; cdr3_aa: CASSRPGSTNEKLFF; cdr3_nt: TGCGCCAGCAGCCGTCCAGGGTCAACTAATGAAAAACTGTTTTTT